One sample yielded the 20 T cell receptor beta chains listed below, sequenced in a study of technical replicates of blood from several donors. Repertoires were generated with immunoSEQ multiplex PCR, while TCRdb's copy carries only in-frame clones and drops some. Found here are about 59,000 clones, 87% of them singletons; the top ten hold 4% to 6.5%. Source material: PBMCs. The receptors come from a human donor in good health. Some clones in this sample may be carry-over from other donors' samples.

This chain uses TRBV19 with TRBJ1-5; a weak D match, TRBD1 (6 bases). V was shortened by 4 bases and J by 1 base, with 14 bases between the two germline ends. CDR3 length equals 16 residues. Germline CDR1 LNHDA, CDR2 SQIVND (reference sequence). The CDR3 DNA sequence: TGTGCCAGTAGTAGTACGACAGGCCTAAGCAATCAGCCCCAGCATTTT. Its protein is CASSSTTGLSNQPQHF. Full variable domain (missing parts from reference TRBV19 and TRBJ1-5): DGGITQSPKYLFRKEGQNVTLSCEQNLNHDAMYWYRQDPGQGLRLIYYSQIVNDFQKGDIAEGYSVSREKKESFPLTVTSAQKNPTAFYLCASSSTTGLSNQPQHFGDGTRLSIL.

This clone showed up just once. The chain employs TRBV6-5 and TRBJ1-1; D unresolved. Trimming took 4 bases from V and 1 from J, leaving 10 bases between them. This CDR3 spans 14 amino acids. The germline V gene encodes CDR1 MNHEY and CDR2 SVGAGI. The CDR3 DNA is TGTGCCAGCAGTTCCTCCCGGGGGAACACTGAAGCTTTCTTT. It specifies CASSSSRGNTEAFF.

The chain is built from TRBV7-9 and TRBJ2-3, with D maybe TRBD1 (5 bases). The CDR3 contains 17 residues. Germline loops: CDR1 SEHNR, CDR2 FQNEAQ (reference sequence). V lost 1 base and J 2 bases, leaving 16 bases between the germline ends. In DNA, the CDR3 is TGTGCCAGCAGCTTAGGCTGGCAGGGTGTTGTCACAGATACGCAGTATTTT. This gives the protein CASSLGWQGVVTDTQYF.

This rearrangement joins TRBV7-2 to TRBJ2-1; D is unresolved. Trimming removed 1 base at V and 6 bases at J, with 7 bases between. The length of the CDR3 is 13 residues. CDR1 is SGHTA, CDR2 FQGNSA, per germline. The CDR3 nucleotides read TGTGCCAGCAGCTTAGTGACTTCCAATGAGCAGTTCTTC. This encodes CASSLVTSNEQFF.

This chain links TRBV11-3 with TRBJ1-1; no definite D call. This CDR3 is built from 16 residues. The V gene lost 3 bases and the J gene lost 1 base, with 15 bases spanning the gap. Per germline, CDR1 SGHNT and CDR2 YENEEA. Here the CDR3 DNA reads TGTGCCAGCAGCTTTCCAGGTTTTTTCTCGAACACTGAAGCTTTCTTT. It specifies CASSFPGFFSNTEAFF.

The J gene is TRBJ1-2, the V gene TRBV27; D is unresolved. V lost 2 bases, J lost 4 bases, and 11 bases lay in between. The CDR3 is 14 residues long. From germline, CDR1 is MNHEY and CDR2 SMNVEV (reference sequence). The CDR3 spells CASSLIPGSYGYTF. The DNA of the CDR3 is TGTGCCAGCAGTTTAATACCGGGAAGCTATGGCTACACCTTC.

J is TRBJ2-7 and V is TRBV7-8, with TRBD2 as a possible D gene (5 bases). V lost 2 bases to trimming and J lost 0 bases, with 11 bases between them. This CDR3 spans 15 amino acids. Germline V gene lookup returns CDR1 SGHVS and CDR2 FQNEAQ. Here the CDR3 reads CASSLSAVSSYEQYF. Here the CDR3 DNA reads TGTGCCAGCAGCTTATCAGCGGTAAGCTCCTACGAGCAGTACTTC.

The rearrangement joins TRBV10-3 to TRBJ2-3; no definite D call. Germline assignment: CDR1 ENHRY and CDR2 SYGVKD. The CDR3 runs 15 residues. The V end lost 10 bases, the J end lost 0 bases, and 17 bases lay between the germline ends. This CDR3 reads CATYADSTSTDTQYF. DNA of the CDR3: TGTGCCACCTATGCTGACTCTACTAGCACAGATACGCAGTATTTT.

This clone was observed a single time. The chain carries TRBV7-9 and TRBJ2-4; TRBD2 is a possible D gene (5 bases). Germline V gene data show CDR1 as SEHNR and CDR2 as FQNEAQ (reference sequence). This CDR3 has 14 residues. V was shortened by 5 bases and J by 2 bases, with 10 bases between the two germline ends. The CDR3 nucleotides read TGTGCCAGCAGCCCTGGACTGACCAAAAACATTCAGTACTTC. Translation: CASSPGLTKNIQYF.

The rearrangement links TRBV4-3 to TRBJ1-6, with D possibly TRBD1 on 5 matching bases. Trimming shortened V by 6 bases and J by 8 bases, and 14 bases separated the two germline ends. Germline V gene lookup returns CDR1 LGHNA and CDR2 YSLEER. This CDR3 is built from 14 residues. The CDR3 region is CASRGQPPHSPLHF. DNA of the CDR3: TGCGCCAGCAGGGGGCAACCTCCCCATTCACCCCTCCACTTT.

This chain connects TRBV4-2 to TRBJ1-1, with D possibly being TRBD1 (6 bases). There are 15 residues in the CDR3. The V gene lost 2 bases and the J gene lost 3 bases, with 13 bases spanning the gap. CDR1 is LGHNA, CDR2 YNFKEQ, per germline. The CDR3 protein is CASSQPRDIHTEAFF. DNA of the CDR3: TGTGCCAGCAGCCAACCCAGGGACATACACACTGAAGCTTTCTTT.

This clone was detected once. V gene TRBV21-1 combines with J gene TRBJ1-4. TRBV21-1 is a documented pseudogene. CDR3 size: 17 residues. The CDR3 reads CASSTIWGGLWVWELFF. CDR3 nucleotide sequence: TGTGCCAGCAGCACTATATGGGGGGGACTTTGGGTATGGGAACTGTTTTTT.

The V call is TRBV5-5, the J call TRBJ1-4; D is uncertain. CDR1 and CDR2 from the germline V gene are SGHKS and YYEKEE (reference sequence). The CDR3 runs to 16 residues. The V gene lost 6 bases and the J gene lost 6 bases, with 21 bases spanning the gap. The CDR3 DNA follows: TGTGCCAGCACCCTAAGGCTAGGCGCTTCCGATGAAAAACTGTTTTTT. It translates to CASTLRLGASDEKLFF.

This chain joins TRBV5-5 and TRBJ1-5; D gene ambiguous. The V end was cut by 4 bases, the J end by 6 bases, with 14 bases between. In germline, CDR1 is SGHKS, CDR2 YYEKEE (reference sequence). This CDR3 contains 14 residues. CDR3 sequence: CASSTDGVSQPQHF. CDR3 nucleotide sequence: TGTGCCAGCAGCACCGACGGAGTTTCTCAGCCCCAGCATTTT.

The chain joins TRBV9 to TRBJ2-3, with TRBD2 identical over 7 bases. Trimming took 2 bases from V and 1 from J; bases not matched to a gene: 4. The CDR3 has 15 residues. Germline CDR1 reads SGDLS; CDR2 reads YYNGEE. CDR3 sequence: CASSVSGGGTDTQYF. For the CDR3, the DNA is TGTGCCAGCAGCGTTTCGGGGGGAGGCACAGATACGCAGTATTTT.

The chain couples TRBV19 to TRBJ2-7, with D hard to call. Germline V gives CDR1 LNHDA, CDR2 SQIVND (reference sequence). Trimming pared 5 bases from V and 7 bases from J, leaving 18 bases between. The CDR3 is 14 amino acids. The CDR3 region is CASSLQSVREEQYF. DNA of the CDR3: TGTGCCAGTAGTTTGCAAAGCGTCAGAGAGGAGCAGTACTTC. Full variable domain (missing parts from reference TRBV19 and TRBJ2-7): DGGITQSPKYLFRKEGQNVTLSCEQNLNHDAMYWYRQDPGQGLRLIYYSQIVNDFQKGDIAEGYSVSREKKESFPLTVTSAQKNPTAFYLCASSLQSVREEQYFGPGTRLTVT.

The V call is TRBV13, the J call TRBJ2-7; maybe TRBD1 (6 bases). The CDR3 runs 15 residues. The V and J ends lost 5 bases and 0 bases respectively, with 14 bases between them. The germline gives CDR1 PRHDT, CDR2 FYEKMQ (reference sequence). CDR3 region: CASSQGPSGSYEQYF. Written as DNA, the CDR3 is TGTGCCAGCAGCCAGGGGCCCTCGGGCTCCTACGAGCAGTACTTC.

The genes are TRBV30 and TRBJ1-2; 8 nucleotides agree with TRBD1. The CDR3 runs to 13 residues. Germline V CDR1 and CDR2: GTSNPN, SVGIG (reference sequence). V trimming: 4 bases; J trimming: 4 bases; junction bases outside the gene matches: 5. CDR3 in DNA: TGTGCCTGGAACCAGGGGACAGGCTATGGCTACACCTTC. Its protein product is CAWNQGTGYGYTF. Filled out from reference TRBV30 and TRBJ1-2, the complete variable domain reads SQTIHQWPATLVQPVGSPLSLECTVEGTSNPNLYWYRQAAGRGLQLLFYSVGIGQISSEVPQNLSASRPQDRQFILSSKKLLLSDSGFYLCAWNQGTGYGYTFGSGTRLTVV.

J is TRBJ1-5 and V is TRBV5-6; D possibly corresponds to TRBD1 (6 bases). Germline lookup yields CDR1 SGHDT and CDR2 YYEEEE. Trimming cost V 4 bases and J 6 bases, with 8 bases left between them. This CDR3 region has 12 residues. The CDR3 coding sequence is TGTGCCAGCAGCCTACAGGGTCAGCCCCAGCATTTT. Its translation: CASSLQGQPQHF. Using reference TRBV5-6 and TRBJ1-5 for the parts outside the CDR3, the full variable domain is DAGVTQSPTHLIKTRGQQVTLRCSPKSGHDTVSWYQQALGQGPQFIFQYYEEEERQRGNFPDRFSGHQFPNYSSELNVNALLLGDSALYLCASSLQGQPQHFGDGTRLSIL.

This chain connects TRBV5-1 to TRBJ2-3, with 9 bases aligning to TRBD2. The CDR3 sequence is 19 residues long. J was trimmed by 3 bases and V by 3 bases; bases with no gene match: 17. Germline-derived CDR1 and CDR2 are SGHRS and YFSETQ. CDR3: CASSSIFGNAGGPTDTQYF. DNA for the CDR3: TGCGCCAGCAGCTCCATCTTTGGGAATGCGGGAGGGCCGACAGATACGCAGTATTTT.